This TCR beta chain comes out of a study of T cell responses to AZD1222 COVID-19 vaccine. Broader study findings: There were mostly white British donors and more females than males, and clonal diversity was possibly underestimated. CD4 TCRs covered the whole spike, strongest at regions 160-218 and 743-854.

Profiling relied on immunoSEQ multiplex PCR, and the TCRdb table lists in-frame clones only, not all of them. The sample has about 120,000 clones, 70% to 90% seen once. Germline V gene sequence: CDR1 SNHLY, CDR2 FYNNEI. CDR3 length: 15 residues. Trimming cost V 3 bases and J 0 bases; bases outside gene matches: 0. Comment on this clone: Its antigen is unidentified.

The genes are TRBV2 and TRBJ2-2; the match to TRBD1 covers 8 bases. The TCR comes from an adult in good health. The input for sequencing was peripheral blood, taken on day 0 of AZD1222 vaccination. The CDR3 sequence is CASSEGQANTGELFF. The CDR3 region has the DNA TGTGCCAGCAGTGAGGGACAGGCGAACACCGGGGAGCTGTTTTTT.